Sequencing of this TCR beta chain was carried out in a study of identical twins. TCRdb recomputed calls from the 5' RACE reads with MiXCR, one row per CDR3 protein. The data contain over 200,000 distinct CDR3 sequences, less than 9.5% of them singletons. With V trimmed by 1 base and J by 7 bases, 4 bases remained unmatched. Germline lookup yields CDR1 LGHNA and CDR2 YSLEER. The CDR3 consists of 15 residues. Only a few counts were recorded for this clonotype. The antigen is not known. In every case, the donor was a healthy Caucasian. Study-level findings and limits: Weaker excess sharing between twins was seen in beta out-of-frame sequences. It was out-of-frame TCR alpha sharing in monozygotic twins that models underestimated.

Specimen: memory (CD45RO+) T cells sorted from blood. The chain employs TRBV4-3 and TRBJ1-6, with TRBD1 matching over 7 bases. The TCR originated in a woman aged 18-29 years in good health. The CDR3 nucleotides are TGCGCCAGCAGCCAAGGACAGGGACGGAATTCACCCCTCCACTTT. Translation: CASSQGQGRNSPLHF.